The clone carrying this TCR beta chain was detected ten times or more. Read coverage stops 3 residues before the CDR3 terminus; the germline J gene supplies the remainder. Data came from immunoSEQ multiplex PCR; TCRdb stores just in-frame clones and leaves some out. This table holds 40,000 to 65,000 clones with no singletons; the top ten claim 1.8%. The CDR3 runs to 18 residues. CDR1 SGHTA and CDR2 FQGTGA come from the germline V gene. V was trimmed by 5 bases and J by 2 bases, leaving 21 bases between them. The data are from a study of T cell clonality in common variable immunodeficiency. The sample consisted of peripheral blood mononuclear cells. The rearrangement uses TRBV7-3 and TRBJ2-2; possible D gene TRBD2, 6 bases. The sequence derives from a person between 18 and 75 years old in good health. The CDR3 protein is CASSTRGGAQANTGELFF. The sequenced CDR3 bases are TGTGCCAGCAGCACTCGGGGAGGAGCTCAGGCTAACACCGGGGAG.